Presented here are 27 T cell receptor delta chains from one specimen sequenced in a study of Vδ1+ human thymocytes. Study findings and constraints: In the thymus, TRG and TRD repertoires looked highly polyclonal with Gaussian CDR3 lengths.

These receptors lack a known antigen. RNA was extracted from the cells and then reverse transcribed. The CDR3 regions were amplified by multiplex PCR from V-gene primers to a constant-region primer. TCRdb processed the multiplex PCR reads again with the CATT caller. The data hold 20,000 to 25,000 delta-chain clones, with around 32% observed a single time. Source material: Vdelta1+ gamma-delta thymocytes from the thymus. The subset was: FACS-sorted CD3+ TCRalphabeta- TCRVdelta1+ TCRVdelta2- thymocytes. These TCRs come from a boy younger than two who had congenital heart surgery.

In regard to this clone: Other nucleotide sequences from this sample produce the same CDR3. V gene TRDV1 combines with J gene TRDJ1; D gene ambiguous. Germline CDR1 and CDR2: TSWWSYY and QGS. Trimming took 1 base from V and 3 from J, leaving 24 bases between them. The CDR3 covers 19 residues. CDR3 protein: CALGEPILGWYAEADKLIF. CDR3 DNA: TGTGCTCTTGGGGAACCCATCCTTGGTTGGTACGCGGAGGCCGATAAACTCATCTTT.

Concerning this clone: An end of the junction does not agree with germline; a read error may underlie this. Other DNA sequences in the same sample also yield this CDR3. The chain employs TRDV1 and TRDJ1, with TRDD3 identical over 11 bases. The length of the CDR3 is 21 residues. CDR1 is TSWWSYY and CDR2 is QGS in the germline V gene. The CDR3 region is CALGEPPNPWGIQSYTDKLIF. CDR3 nucleotides: TGTGCTCTTGGGGAACCCCCAAATCCCTGGGGGATACAGTCGTACACTGATAAACTCATCTTT.

Notes on this clone: Other DNA sequences of this sample code for an identical CDR3. This chain connects TRDV1 to TRDJ1; weak D call: TRDD2 (5 bases). Trimming removed 2 bases from V and 0 bases from J, with 13 bases in between. CDR1 and CDR2 (germline): TSWWSYY, QGS. The CDR3 contains 16 residues. CDR3: CALGEVGSSYTDKLIF. CDR3 coding DNA: TGTGCTCTTGGGGAAGTAGGTTCCTCCTACACCGATAAACTCATCTTT.

Note on this clone: A far larger clone is one base from this, pointing to a likely read error. This rearrangement joins TRDV2 to TRDJ3; D possibly corresponds to TRDD3 (5 bases). Trimming removed 5 bases from V and 0 bases from J, with 19 bases in between. The CDR3 is made up of 19 amino acids. The germline V gene encodes CDR1 GEAIGNYY and CDR2 EKD. The CDR3 here is CACATRGYHRSWDTRQMFF. Here the CDR3 DNA reads TGTGCCTGTGCCACACGTGGATATCACCGCTCCTGGGACACCCGACAGATGTTTTTC.

The chain is built from TRDV1 and TRDJ1, with unresolved D. The V gene's germline CDR1 is TSWWSYY and CDR2 QGS. The CDR3 loop spans 13 amino acids. The V gene lost 3 bases and the J gene lost 1 base, with 6 bases spanning the gap. The CDR3 nucleotides read TGTGCTCTTGGGGACCCGCCCACCGATAAACTCATCTTT. Amino acids: CALGDPPTDKLIF.

This clone appeared a single time. The chain recombines TRDV1 with TRDJ2; 12 bases map to TRDD3. CDR3 length: 19 amino acids. CDR1 and CDR2 (germline): TSWWSYY, QGS. Trimming removed 5 bases from V and 0 bases from J; junction bases left unmatched: 10. The CDR3 DNA sequence: TGTGCTCTTGGGTCCCTGGGGGATACGCCGTTATCTTTGACAGCACAACTCTTCTTT. Protein product: CALGSLGDTPLSLTAQLFF.

This clone was counted between two and nine times. V usage is TRDV1 and J usage is TRDJ1; perhaps TRDD3 as D (5 bases). Deletions cut 5 bases from V and 6 bases from J, with 34 bases between. Germline lookup yields CDR1 TSWWSYY and CDR2 QGS. The CDR3 has 20 amino acids. The CDR3 loop is CALGTTIRLRPLTYWYKLIF. The CDR3 DNA reads as TGTGCTCTTGGGACGACTATTCGCCTCCGCCCTCTCACGTACTGGTATAAACTCATCTTT.

This clone was observed a few times. The chain joins TRDV1 to TRDJ1; 10 bases are shared with TRDD3. V lost 1 base, J lost 7 bases, and 6 bases stayed unmatched. From germline, CDR1 is TSWWSYY and CDR2 QGS. The length of the CDR3 is 15 residues. The CDR3 spells CALGEPRGIRGKLIF. CDR3 bases: TGTGCTCTTGGGGAACCGCGGGGGATACGAGGTAAACTCATCTTT.

This clone was seen a few times. The chain links TRDV1 to TRDJ1; 8 bases match TRDD3. The V segment lost 0 bases and the J segment 7 bases; nucleotides outside the gene matches: 25. The CDR3 is 21 residues long. Germline CDR1 TSWWSYY, CDR2 QGS. The CDR3 loop is CALGELGVPSARWGIKGKLIF. DNA of the CDR3: TGTGCTCTTGGGGAACTAGGTGTACCTAGCGCTCGTTGGGGGATTAAAGGTAAACTCATCTTT.

The table lists this clone with a few counts. This chain uses TRDV1 with TRDJ1; 7 positions agree with TRDD2. This CDR3 region has 23 residues. From germline, CDR1 is TSWWSYY and CDR2 QGS. The V segment lost 3 bases and the J segment 0 bases; nucleotides outside the gene matches: 28. The chain's CDR3 is CALGDPPIPTRLGPSQYTDKLIF. DNA for the CDR3: TGTGCTCTTGGGGACCCCCCTATTCCTACTCGATTGGGCCCCTCGCAGTACACCGATAAACTCATCTTT.

This chain joins TRDV1 and TRDJ1; the D gene is possibly TRDD3 (6 bases). CDR3 length: 18 amino acids. The germline V gene has CDR1 TSWWSYY and CDR2 QGS. V gave up 3 bases and J gave up 0 bases, with 20 bases separating them. Here the CDR3 reads CALGEAWGWGLYTDKLIF. Written as DNA, the CDR3 is TGTGCTCTTGGGGAGGCCTGGGGTTGGGGGTTATACACCGATAAACTCATCTTT.

The chain joins TRDV1 to TRDJ1; 10 bases are shared with TRDD3. J gave up 0 bases and V 6 bases, and 22 bases lay outside the gene matches. The length of the CDR3 is 21 residues. The germline gives CDR1 TSWWSYY, CDR2 QGS. As DNA, the CDR3 is TGTGCTCTTGGACGTCCTACGTACTGGGGGATGATGAAGGGGTACACCGATAAACTCATCTTT. As protein: CALGRPTYWGMMKGYTDKLIF.

Judged by abundance, this clone is medium-sized. The chain links TRDV1 to TRDJ1; D is possibly TRDD3 (6 bases). The CDR3 has 15 amino acids. CDR1 is TSWWSYY and CDR2 is QGS in the germline V gene. V lost 3 bases to trimming and J lost 4 bases, with 15 bases between them. The CDR3 bases are TGTGCTCTTGGGGAGCGCTCGGGATATGGCGATAAACTCATCTTT. It encodes CALGERSGYGDKLIF.

This chain links TRDV1 with TRDJ1, with TRDD3 matching over 9 bases. With V trimmed by 2 bases and J by 0 bases, 28 bases remained unmatched. CDR1 is TSWWSYY and CDR2 is QGS in the germline V gene. The CDR3 loop spans 24 amino acids. CDR3 sequence reads: CALGEVTSLNQATGGTTDTDKLIF. For the CDR3, the DNA is TGTGCTCTTGGGGAAGTGACTTCCTTAAACCAGGCTACTGGGGGAACAACGGACACCGATAAACTCATCTTT.

The chain couples TRDV1 to TRDJ1; TRDD3 matches at 11 bases. This CDR3 contains 20 residues. Trimming cost V 2 bases and J 0 bases; bases outside gene matches: 14. The germline gives CDR1 TSWWSYY, CDR2 QGS. The CDR3 DNA follows: TGTGCTCTTGGGGAAGGACCGGGTTCAGCTGGGGGATACTACACCGATAAACTCATCTTT. Residues: CALGEGPGSAGGYYTDKLIF.

This clone was found a few times. V usage is TRDV1 and J usage is TRDJ1; 7 nucleotides align to TRDD3. Germline V gene sequence: CDR1 TSWWSYY, CDR2 QGS. The CDR3 spans 18 residues. V lost 1 base and J lost 0; bases outside the gene matches: 11. The CDR3 region has the DNA TGTGCTCTTGGGGAACCGACTTACTGGGGACCCGACACCGATAAACTCATCTTT. Translated, it gives CALGEPTYWGPDTDKLIF.

This clone occurred a few times. Different DNA sequences within this sample yield the same CDR3. This chain connects TRDV1 to TRDJ1, with D possibly being TRDD3 (5 bases). Per the germline V gene, CDR1 is TSWWSYY and CDR2 is QGS. Trimming took off 3 bases at V and 0 bases at J, with 20 bases between the two ends. There are 18 residues in the CDR3. CDR3 amino acids: CALGDPHRDWCDTDKLIF. CDR3 sequence (DNA): TGTGCTCTTGGGGATCCTCACAGGGACTGGTGCGACACCGATAAACTCATCTTT.

This clone is labeled medium-sized (0.01 to 0.1%). V and J are TRDV1 and TRDJ1; 9 bases are shared with TRDD2. CDR1 and CDR2 (germline): TSWWSYY, QGS. The J segment lost 0 bases and the V segment lost 3 bases, leaving 17 bases of the junction unmatched. CDR3 length: 20 amino acids. Here the CDR3 DNA reads TGTGCTCTTGGGGACGCACCTTCCTACGGTATCCGGGAGTACACCGATAAACTCATCTTT. Its translation: CALGDAPSYGIREYTDKLIF.

The chain recombines TRDV1 with TRDJ1; TRDD3 is a possible D gene (6 bases). Germline lookup yields CDR1 TSWWSYY and CDR2 QGS. Trimming shortened V by 0 bases and J by 4 bases, and 36 bases separated the two germline ends. CDR3 length equals 23 residues. CDR3 coding DNA: TGTGCTCTTGGGGAACTAGTGTACCCTTTCTCTAGGCAAGACTTGGGGGGCCGCGATAAACTCATCTTT. Protein: CALGELVYPFSRQDLGGRDKLIF.

This clone is medium-sized (0.01 to 0.1%) in the sample. The chain links TRDV1 to TRDJ1; no reliable D call. Looked up from germline, CDR1 is TSWWSYY and CDR2 is QGS. Trimming took off 3 bases at V and 3 bases at J, with 14 bases between the two ends. The CDR3 consists of 15 residues. The CDR3, as DNA: TGTGCTCTTGGGGATAACTACGGGCGGGCCGATAAACTCATCTTT. This gives the protein CALGDNYGRADKLIF.

A few counts support this clone. V usage is TRDV1 and J usage is TRDJ1; 7 bases are a match to TRDD3. The V gene end was trimmed by 2 bases and the J gene end by 0 bases; junction bases not matched to a gene: 6. Looked up from germline, CDR1 is TSWWSYY and CDR2 is QGS. The CDR3 length is 16 residues. The CDR3 coding sequence is TGTGCTCTTGGGGAAGGGCTGGGGGTCCACACCGATAAACTCATCTTT. Its protein product is CALGEGLGVHTDKLIF.

This chain uses TRDV1 with TRDJ1, with TRDD3 matching over 13 bases. The CDR3 is made up of 21 amino acids. CDR1 is TSWWSYY, CDR2 QGS, per germline. The V gene end was trimmed by 0 bases and the J gene end by 0 bases; junction bases not matched to a gene: 13. The CDR3 here is CALGELSQYWGIRPYTDKLIF. In DNA, the CDR3 is TGTGCTCTTGGGGAACTTAGTCAGTACTGGGGGATACGCCCTTACACCGATAAACTCATCTTT.

The gene calls are TRDV1 and TRDJ1, with D perhaps matching TRDD2 or TRDD3 (9 bases each). V lost 2 bases, J lost 1 base, and 29 bases lay in between. CDR1 and CDR2 (germline): TSWWSYY, QGS. The CDR3 loop spans 21 amino acids. The CDR3 reads CALGECPSYQCWGICTDKLIF. The CDR3, as DNA: TGTGCTCTTGGGGAATGTCCTTCCTACCAATGCTGGGGGATCTGCACCGATAAACTCATCTTT.

This clone occurred a few times. The J gene is TRDJ1, the V gene TRDV1; TRDD3 aligns across 12 bases. V was clipped by 1 base and J by 4 bases; unmatched bases: 13. Germline V gene data show CDR1 as TSWWSYY and CDR2 as QGS. The CDR3 runs to 19 residues. This chain's CDR3 is CALGERPSSGGYGGDKLIF. CDR3 nucleotide sequence: TGTGCTCTTGGGGAACGGCCTTCCTCTGGGGGATACGGGGGCGATAAACTCATCTTT.

This clone has only a few counts. The chain employs TRDV1 and TRDJ1, with 12 bases matching TRDD3. This CDR3 has 18 amino acids. V lost 6 bases to trimming and J lost 3 bases; unmatched junction nucleotides: 14. The germline V gene has CDR1 TSWWSYY and CDR2 QGS. As DNA, the CDR3 is TGTGCTCTTGGTTACTACACTGGGGGATACTCTGTGTCCGATAAACTCATCTTT. It yields the protein CALGYYTGGYSVSDKLIF.

This chain links TRDV1 with TRDJ1; 7 nucleotides agree with TRDD3. This CDR3 is 19 amino acids long. Germline V gives CDR1 TSWWSYY, CDR2 QGS. The junction had 14 bases not matched to a gene; V was cut back by 1 base and J by 0 bases. CDR3 sequence (DNA): TGTGCTCTTGGGGAACCCACACGGGAAACTGGGGATAACACCGATAAACTCATCTTT. Its translation: CALGEPTRETGDNTDKLIF.

Of note for this clone: A much larger clone lies one base from this, so it may be a read error. The J gene is TRDJ1, the V gene TRDV1; 9 nucleotides line up with TRDD3. This CDR3 comprises 19 residues. Germline trimming cut 5 bases from V and 2 bases from J; bases unmatched to any gene: 18. Germline V gene data show CDR1 as TSWWSYY and CDR2 as QGS. This CDR3 reads CALGTWAGKGIRPTDKLIF. In DNA form, the CDR3 reads TGTGCTCTTGGGACCTGGGCCGGAAAGGGGATACGCCCGACCGATAAACTCATCTTT.